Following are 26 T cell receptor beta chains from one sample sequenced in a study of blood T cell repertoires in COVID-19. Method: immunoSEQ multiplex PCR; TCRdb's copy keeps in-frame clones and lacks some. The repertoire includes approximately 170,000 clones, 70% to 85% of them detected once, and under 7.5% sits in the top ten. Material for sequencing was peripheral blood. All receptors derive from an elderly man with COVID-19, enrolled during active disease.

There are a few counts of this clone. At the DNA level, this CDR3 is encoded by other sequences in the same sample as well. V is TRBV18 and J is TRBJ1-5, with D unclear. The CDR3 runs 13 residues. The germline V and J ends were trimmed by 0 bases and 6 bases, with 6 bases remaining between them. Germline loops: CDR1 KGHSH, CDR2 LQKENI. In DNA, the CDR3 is TGTGCCAGCTCACCACCGGCGGGTCAGCCCCAGCATTTT. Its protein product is CASSPPAGQPQHF.

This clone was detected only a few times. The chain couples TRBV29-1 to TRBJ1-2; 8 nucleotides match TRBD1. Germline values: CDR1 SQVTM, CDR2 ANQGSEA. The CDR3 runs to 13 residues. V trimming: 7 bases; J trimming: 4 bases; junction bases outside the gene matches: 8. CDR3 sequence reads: CSALQGVSYGYTF. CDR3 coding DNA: TGCAGCGCTTTACAGGGGGTTAGCTATGGCTACACCTTC.

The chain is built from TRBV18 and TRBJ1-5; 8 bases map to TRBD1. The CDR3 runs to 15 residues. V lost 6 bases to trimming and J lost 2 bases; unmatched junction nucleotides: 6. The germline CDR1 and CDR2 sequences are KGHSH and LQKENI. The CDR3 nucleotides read TGTGCCAGCTCGTCCGGGACAGGAGGCAATCAGCCCCAGCATTTT. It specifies CASSSGTGGNQPQHF. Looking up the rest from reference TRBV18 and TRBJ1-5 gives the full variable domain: NAGVMQNPRHLVRRRGQEARLRCSPMKGHSHVYWYRQLPEEGLKFMVYLQKENIIDESGMPKERFSAEFPKEGPSILRIQQVVRGDSAAYFCASSSGTGGNQPQHFGDGTRLSIL.

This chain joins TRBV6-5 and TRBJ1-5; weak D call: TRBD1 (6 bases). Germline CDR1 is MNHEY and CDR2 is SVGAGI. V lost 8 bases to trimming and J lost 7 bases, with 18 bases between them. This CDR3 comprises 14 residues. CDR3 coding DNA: TGTGCCAGCGTACAGGGAGGGCGGGGGCAGCCCCAGCATTTT. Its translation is CASVQGGRGQPQHF.

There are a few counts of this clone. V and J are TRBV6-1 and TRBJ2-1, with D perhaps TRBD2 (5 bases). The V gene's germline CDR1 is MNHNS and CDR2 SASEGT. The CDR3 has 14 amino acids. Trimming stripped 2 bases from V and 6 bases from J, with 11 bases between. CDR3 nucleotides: TGTGCCAGCAGTGAAACCCTAGGGAGCAATGAGCAGTTCTTC. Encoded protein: CASSETLGSNEQFF.

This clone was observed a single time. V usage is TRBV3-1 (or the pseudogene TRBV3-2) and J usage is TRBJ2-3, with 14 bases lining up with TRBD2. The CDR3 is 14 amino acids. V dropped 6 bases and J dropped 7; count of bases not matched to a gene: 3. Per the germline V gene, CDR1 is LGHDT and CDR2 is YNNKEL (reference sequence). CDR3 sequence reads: CASRTSGGANTQYF. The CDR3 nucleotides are TGTGCCAGCAGGACTAGCGGGGGGGCGAATACGCAGTATTTT.

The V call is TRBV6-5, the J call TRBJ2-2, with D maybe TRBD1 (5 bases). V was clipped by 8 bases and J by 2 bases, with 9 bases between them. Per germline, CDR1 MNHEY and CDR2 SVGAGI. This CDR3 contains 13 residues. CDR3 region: CASGTGNTGELFF. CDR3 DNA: TGTGCCAGCGGCACAGGCAACACCGGGGAGCTGTTTTTT.

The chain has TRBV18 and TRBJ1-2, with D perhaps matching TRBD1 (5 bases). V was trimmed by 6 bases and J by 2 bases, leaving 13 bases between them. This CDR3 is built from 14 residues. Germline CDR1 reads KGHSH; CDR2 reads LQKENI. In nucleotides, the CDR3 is TGTGCCAGCTCGGGGGGGTATCCAAACTATGGCTACACCTTC. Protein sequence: CASSGGYPNYGYTF.

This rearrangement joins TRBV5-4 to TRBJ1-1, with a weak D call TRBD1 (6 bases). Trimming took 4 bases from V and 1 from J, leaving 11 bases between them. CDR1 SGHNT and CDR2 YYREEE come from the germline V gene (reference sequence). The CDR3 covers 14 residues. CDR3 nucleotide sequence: TGTGCCAGCAGCGAGGGGGTACCGAACACTGAAGCTTTCTTT. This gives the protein CASSEGVPNTEAFF.

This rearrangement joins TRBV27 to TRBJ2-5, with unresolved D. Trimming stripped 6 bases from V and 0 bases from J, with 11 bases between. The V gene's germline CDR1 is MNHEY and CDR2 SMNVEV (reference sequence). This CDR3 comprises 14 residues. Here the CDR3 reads CASRVQLYQETQYF. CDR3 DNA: TGTGCCAGCAGAGTACAGTTGTACCAAGAGACCCAGTACTTC.

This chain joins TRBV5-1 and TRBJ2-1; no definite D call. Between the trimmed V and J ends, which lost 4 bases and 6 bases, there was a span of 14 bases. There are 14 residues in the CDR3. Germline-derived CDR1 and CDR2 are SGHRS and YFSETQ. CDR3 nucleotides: TGCGCCAGCAGCGACCCCTCCAGGTCCAATGAGCAGTTCTTC. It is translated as CASSDPSRSNEQFF.

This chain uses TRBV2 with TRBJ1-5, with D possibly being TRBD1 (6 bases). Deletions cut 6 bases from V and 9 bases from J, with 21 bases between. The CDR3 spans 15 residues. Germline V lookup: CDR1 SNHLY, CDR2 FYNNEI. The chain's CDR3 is CASSPGGALYGPQHF. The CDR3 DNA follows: TGTGCCAGCAGCCCGGGGGGGGCCCTCTATGGGCCCCAGCATTTT.

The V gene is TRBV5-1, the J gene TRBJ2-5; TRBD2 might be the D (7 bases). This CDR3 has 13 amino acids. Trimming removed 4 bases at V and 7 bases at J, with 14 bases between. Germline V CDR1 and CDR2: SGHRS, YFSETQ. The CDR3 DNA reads TGCGCCAGCAGCATGAAGGGGGAGGGGACCCAGTACTTC. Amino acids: CASSMKGEGTQYF.

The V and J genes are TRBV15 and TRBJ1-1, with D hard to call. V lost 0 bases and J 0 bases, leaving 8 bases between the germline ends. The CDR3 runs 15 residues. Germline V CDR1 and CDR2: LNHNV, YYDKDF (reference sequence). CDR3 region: CATSRDSTVNTEAFF. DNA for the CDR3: TGTGCCACCAGCAGAGATAGTACGGTGAACACTGAAGCTTTCTTT.

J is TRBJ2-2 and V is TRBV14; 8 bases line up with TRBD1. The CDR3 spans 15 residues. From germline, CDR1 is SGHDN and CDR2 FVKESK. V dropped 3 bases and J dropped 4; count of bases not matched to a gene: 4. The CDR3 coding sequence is TGTGCCAGCAGCCAGGACAGGGTCGCCACCGGGGAGCTGTTTTTT. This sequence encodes CASSQDRVATGELFF.

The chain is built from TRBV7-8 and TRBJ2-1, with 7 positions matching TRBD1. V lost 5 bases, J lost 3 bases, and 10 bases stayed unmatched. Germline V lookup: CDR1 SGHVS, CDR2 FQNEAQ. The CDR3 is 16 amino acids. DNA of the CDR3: TGTGCCAGCAGCATACTAAGGGGGCTTTACTACAATGAGCAGTTCTTC. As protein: CASSILRGLYYNEQFF.

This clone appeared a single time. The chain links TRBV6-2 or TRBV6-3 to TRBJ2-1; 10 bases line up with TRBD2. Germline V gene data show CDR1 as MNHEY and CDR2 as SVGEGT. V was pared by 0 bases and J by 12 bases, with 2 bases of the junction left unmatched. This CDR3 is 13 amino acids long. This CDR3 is CASSYSSGGLQFF. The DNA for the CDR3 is TGTGCCAGCAGTTACTCTAGCGGGGGGTTGCAGTTCTTC.

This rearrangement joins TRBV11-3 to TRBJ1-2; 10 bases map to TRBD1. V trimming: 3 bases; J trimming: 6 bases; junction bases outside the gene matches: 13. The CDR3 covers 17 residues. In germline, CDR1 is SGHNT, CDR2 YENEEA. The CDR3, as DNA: TGTGCCAGCAGCTTCCCCCGGGACAGGGGACCTAAGGATGGCTACACCTTC. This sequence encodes CASSFPRDRGPKDGYTF.

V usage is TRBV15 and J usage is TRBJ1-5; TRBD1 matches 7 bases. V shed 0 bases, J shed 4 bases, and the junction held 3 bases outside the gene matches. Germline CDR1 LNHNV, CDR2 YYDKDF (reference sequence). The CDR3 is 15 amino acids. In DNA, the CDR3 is TGTGCCACCAGCAGAGATCCGACAGGGAATCAGCCCCAGCATTTT. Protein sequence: CATSRDPTGNQPQHF.

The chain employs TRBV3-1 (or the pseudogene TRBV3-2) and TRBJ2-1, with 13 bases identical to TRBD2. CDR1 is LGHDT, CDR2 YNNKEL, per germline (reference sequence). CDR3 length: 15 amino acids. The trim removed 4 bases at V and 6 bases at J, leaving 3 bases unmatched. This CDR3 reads CASSRTSGGSNEQFF. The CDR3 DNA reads TGTGCCAGCAGCCGGACTAGCGGGGGTTCCAATGAGCAGTTCTTC.

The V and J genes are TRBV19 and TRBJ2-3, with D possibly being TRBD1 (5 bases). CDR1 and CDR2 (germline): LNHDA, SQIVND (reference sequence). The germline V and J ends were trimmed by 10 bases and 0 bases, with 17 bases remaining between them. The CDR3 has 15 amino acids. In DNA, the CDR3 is TGTGCCACAAATCCGACAGTTAGAAGCACAGATACGCAGTATTTT. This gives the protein CATNPTVRSTDTQYF.

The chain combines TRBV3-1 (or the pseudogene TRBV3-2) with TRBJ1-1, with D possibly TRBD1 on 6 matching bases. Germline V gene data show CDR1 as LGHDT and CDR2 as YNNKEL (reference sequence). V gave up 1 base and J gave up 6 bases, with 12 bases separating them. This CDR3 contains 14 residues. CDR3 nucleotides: TGTGCCAGCAGCCAAGGGGTCGAGGGGGCTGAAGCTTTCTTT. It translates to CASSQGVEGAEAFF.

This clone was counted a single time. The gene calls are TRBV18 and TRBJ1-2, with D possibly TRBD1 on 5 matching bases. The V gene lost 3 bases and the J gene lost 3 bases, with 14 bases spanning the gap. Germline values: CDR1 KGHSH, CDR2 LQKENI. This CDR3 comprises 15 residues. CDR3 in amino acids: CASSPGTPGDYGYTF. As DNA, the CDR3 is TGTGCCAGCTCACCCGGGACCCCGGGGGACTATGGCTACACCTTC.

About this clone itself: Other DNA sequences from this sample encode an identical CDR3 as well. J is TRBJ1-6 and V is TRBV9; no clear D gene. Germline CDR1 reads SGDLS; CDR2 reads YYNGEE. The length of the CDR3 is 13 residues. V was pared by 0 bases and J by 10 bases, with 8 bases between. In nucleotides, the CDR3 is TGTGCCAGCAGCGTAGGAGGAGGATCACCCCTCCACTTT. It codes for CASSVGGGSPLHF.

Here the CDR3 DNA reads TGTGCCAGCAGGAGGGAGGGGACGAGGACCGGGGAGCTGTTTTTT. Protein product: CASRREGTRTGELFF. The rearrangement uses TRBV5-6 and TRBJ2-2, with TRBD2 matching over 7 bases. CDR1 is SGHDT, CDR2 YYEEEE, per germline. The V gene end was trimmed by 5 bases and the J gene end by 5 bases; junction bases not matched to a gene: 9. CDR3 length: 15 residues. Full variable domain (outside the CDR3, taken from reference TRBV5-6 and TRBJ2-2): DAGVTQSPTHLIKTRGQQVTLRCSPKSGHDTVSWYQQALGQGPQFIFQYYEEEERQRGNFPDRFSGHQFPNYSSELNVNALLLGDSALYLCASRREGTRTGELFFGEGSRLTVL.

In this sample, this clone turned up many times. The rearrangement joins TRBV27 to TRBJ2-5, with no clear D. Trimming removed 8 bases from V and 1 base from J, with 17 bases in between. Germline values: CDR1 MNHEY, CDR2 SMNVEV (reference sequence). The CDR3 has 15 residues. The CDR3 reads CASGPIQDIQETQYF. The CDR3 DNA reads TGTGCCAGCGGGCCAATCCAAGACATCCAAGAGACCCAGTACTTC.